This TCR beta chain was retrieved from a study of CD8 T cells in Susac syndrome (dated by TCRdb to the late 2010s). Looking at the study overall: Of the Susac syndrome patients who were sequenced, over five had clinically active disease and roughly 8 were in clinical remission. At blood withdrawal, Susac syndrome patients were either therapy-naive, taking corticosteroids (in some cases with IVIg as well), or taking IVIg alone. The study used repertoire sequencing to test whether antigen drove CD8+ T cell activation and differentiation in Susac syndrome. Points the paper makes about the study in general: In patients with Susac syndrome, the CD4+ T cell repertoire showed no detectable clonal expansion. The number of individuals in the TCR sequencing and HLA analysis was acknowledged as relatively small.

CDR1 and CDR2, per the germline V gene (reference sequence), are DFQATT and SNEGSKA. Trimming accounts for 2 bases at V and 5 bases at J, while the number of junction bases matched to no gene is 14. The CDR3, from cysteine to phenylalanine, totals 16 residues. The kept DNA is CDR3 alone, 48 bases in frame from the first base. Concerning this clonotype itself: Its antigen is not yet known. Per-base quality was not reported, and no clone a single base away is much larger than it.

RNA was extracted using the RNeasy kit, and 0.5 to 1 microgram was reverse transcribed with random hexamers. TCR beta CDR3 regions were amplified with the immunoSEQ multiplex PCR assay covering 54 Vbeta and 13 Jbeta segments. PCR amplification bias was corrected using a synthetic template baseline for primer optimization and computational correction. Per the authors' processing: Reads were assigned to V, D and J genes according to IMGT and analyzed in immunoSEQ Analyzer, with only productive sequences retained. To calculate clonality, Shannon entropy was normalized by log2 of the number of productive unique sequences and then subtracted from one. Public and private clones were assessed among the 100 most prevalent clones of each patient and control. A clone was defined as Susac-specific if it was absent from the healthy and MS cohorts, from over a thousand published viral clones and from other ImmuneACCESS disease sequences. The public reads were reanalyzed by TCRdb: fastp trimming at Q25, MiXCR alignment, in-frame beta chains only. Rows matching on CDR3 protein sequence are summarized as one entry with the most common DNA and genes. TCRdb assigned the V and J calls; the authors' analysis was not used. The sample table shows under 300,000 distinct CDR3 sequences, and roughly 95% are seen once. The ten most abundant clones make up about 0.094% of the sample.

Peripheral blood CD8+ and CD4+ T cells from healthy donors, Susac syndrome patients and multiple sclerosis patients were profiled by high-throughput TCR beta sequencing. The Susac syndrome patients fulfilled recently defined diagnostic criteria for definite or probable disease. CD8+ TEMRA cells were enriched by FACS, while bulk CD8+ and CD4+ T cells were purified by magnetic negative isolation. Blood was drawn into EDTA tubes, processed within 24 hours, and PBMCs were isolated by density gradient centrifugation. PBMCs intended for TCR sequencing were cryopreserved in liquid nitrogen and thawed later in a water bath at 37 degrees C. The sorted or isolated CD4+, CD8+ and CD8+ TEMRA cells reached a purity of at least 90%.

Sequenced input: CD4+ T cells from PBMCs. The sequence joins TRBV20-1 to TRBJ1-1; TRBD1 agrees with 7 junctional bases. This receptor was taken from a human donor with Susac syndrome. The CDR3 reads as follows: CSARLTTGVEGTEAFF. The DNA sequence reads TGCAGTGCTAGACTGACCACAGGGGTGGAAGGTACTGAAGCTTTCTTT.